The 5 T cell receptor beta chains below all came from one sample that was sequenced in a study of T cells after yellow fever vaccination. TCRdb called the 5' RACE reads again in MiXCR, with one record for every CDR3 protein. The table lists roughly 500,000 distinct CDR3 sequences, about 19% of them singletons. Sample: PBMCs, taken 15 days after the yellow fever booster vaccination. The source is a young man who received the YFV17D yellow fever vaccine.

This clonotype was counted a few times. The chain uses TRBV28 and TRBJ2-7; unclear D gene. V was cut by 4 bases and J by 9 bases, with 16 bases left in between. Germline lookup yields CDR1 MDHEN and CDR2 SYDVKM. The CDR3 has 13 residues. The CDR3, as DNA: TGTGCCAGCAGTTCCACGATACTTGTCGGGCAGTACTTC. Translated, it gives CASSSTILVGQYF.

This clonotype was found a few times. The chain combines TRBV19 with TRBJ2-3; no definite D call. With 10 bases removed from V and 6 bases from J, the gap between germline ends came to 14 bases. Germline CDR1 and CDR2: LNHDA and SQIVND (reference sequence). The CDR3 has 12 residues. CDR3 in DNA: TGTGCCACCGGTCGTATGTGGGATACGCAGTATTTT. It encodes CATGRMWDTQYF.

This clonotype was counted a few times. The CDR3 nucleotides read TGTGCCAGTAGTATGATGGGGGCGCTTCTCGGGCCCTACGAGCAGTACTTC. It codes for CASSMMGALLGPYEQYF. V and J are TRBV19 and TRBJ2-7, with a tentative D call TRBD1 (6 bases). In germline, CDR1 is LNHDA, CDR2 SQIVND (reference sequence). CDR3 length: 17 amino acids. The V gene lost 3 bases and the J gene lost 2 bases, with 20 bases spanning the gap. The complete variable domain, with remaining parts taken from reference TRBV19 and TRBJ2-7, reads DGGITQSPKYLFRKEGQNVTLSCEQNLNHDAMYWYRQDPGQGLRLIYYSQIVNDFQKGDIAEGYSVSREKKESFPLTVTSAQKNPTAFYLCASSMMGALLGPYEQYFGPGTRLTVT.

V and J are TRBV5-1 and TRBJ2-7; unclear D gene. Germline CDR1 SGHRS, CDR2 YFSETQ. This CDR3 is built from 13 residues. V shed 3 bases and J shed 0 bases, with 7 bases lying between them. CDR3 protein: CASSSENSYEQYF. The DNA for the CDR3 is TGCGCCAGCAGCTCGGAGAACTCCTACGAGCAGTACTTC.

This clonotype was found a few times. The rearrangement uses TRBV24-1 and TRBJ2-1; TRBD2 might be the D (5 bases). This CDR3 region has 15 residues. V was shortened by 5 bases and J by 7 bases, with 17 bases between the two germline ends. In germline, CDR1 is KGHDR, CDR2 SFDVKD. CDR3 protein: CATSAGIRSGNEQFF. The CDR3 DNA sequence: TGTGCCACCAGTGCCGGAATTCGGTCGGGGAATGAGCAGTTCTTC.